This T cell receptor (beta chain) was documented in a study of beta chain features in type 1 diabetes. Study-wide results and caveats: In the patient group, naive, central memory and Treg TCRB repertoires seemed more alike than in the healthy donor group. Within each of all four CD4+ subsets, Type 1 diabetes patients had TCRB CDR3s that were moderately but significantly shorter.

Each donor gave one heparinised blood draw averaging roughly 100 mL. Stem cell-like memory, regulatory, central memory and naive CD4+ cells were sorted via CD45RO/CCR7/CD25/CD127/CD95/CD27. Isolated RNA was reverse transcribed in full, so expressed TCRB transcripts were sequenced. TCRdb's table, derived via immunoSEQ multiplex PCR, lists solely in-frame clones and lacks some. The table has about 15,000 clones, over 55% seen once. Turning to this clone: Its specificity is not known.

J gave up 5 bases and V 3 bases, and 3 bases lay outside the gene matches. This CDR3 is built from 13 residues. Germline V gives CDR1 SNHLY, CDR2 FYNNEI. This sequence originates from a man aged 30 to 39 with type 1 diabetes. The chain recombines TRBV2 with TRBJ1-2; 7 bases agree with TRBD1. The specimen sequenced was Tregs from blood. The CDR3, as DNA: TGTGCCAGCAGTGAGCGGACAGGATATGGCTACACCTTC. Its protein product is CASSERTGYGYTF.